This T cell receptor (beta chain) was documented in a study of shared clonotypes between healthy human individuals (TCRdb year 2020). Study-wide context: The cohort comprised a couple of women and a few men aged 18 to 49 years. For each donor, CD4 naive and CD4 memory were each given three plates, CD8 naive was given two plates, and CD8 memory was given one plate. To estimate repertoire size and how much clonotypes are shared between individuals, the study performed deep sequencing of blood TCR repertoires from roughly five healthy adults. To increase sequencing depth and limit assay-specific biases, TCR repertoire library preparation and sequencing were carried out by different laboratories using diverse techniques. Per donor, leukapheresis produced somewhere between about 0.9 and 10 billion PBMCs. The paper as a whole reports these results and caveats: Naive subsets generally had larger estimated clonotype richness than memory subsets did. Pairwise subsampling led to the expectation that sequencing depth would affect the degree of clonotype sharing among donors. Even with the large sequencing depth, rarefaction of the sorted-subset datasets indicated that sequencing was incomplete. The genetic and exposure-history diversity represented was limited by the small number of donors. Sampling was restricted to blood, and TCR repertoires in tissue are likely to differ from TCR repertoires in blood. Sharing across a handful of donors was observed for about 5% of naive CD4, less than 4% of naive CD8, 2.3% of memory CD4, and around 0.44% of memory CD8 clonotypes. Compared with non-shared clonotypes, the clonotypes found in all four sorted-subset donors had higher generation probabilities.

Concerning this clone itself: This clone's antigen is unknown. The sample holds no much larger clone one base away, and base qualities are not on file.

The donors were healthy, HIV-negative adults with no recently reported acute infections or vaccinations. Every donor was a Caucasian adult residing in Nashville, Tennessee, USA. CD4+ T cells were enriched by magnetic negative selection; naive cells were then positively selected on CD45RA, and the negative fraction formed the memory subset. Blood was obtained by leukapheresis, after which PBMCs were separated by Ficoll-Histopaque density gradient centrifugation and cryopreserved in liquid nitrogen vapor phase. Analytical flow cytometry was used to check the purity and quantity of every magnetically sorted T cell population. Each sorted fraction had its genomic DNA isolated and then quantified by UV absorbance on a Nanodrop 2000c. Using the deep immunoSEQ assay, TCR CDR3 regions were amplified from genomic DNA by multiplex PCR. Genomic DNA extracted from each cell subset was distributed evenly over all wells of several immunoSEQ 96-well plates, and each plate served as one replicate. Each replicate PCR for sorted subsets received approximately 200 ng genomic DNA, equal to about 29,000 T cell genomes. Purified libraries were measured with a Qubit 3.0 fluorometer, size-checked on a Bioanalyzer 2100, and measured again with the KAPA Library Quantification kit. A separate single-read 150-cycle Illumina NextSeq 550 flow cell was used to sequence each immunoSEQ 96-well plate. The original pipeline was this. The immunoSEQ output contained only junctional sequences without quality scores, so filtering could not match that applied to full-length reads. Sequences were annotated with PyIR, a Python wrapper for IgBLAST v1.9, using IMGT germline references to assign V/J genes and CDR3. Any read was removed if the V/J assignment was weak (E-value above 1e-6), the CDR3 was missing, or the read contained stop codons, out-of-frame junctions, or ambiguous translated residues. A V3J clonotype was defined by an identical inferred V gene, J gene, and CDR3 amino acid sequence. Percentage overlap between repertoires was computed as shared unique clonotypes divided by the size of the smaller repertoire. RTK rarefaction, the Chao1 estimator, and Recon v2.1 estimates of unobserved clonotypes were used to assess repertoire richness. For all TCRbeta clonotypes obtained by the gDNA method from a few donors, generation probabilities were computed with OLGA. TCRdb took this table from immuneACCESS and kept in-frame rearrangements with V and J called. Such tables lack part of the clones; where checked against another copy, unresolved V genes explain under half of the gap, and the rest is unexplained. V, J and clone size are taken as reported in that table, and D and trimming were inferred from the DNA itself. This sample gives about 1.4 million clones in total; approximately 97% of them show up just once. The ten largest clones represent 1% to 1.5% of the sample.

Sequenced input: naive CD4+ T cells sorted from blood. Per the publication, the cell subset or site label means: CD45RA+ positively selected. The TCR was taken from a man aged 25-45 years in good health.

The nucleotides are TGTGCCTGGGGGGGTATAGTCACTGAAGCTTTCTTT. This sequence encodes CAWGGIVTEAFF. The chain is assembled from TRBV30 and TRBJ1-1, with TRBD1 perhaps the D gene, on 5 matching bases. V is reduced by 5 bases and J by 4 bases, leaving a spacing of 11 bases between them. CDR1 and CDR2, per the germline V gene (reference sequence), are GTSNPN and SVGIG. The CDR3 runs 12 amino acids, cysteine and phenylalanine included. The retained sequence is limited to the CDR3, 36 bases, with the frame set at the first base.